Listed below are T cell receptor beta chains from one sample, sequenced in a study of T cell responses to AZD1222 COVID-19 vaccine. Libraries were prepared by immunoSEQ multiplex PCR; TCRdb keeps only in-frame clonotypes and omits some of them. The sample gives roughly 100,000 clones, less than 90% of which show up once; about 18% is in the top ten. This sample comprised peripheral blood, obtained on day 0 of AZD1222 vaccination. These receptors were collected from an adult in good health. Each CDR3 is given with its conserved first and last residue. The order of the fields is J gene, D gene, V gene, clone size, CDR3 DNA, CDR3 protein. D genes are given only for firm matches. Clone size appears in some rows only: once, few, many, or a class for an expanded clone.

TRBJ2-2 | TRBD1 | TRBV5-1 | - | TGCGCCAGCAGCCTCCGACAGGGGGCAGACGGGGAGCTGTTTTTT | CASSLRQGADGELFF
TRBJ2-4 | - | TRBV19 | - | TGTGCCAGTAGTAACGATGGACAGCGAGCCAAAAACATTCAGTACTTC | CASSNDGQRAKNIQYF
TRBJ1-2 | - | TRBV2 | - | TGTGCCAGCGTGGGACGTCGTGGGGTTGGCTACACCTTC | CASVGRRGVGYTF
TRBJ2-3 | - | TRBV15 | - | TGTGCCACCAGCAGAGCATCGGGGGCTTCACATACGCAGTATTTT | CATSRASGASHTQYF
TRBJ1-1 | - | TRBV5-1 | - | TGCGCCAGCAGCTTGGCCCCCCTTGACAAGAACACTGAAGCTTTCTTT | CASSLAPLDKNTEAFF
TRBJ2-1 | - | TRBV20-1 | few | TGCAGTGCTAGCGTCTACAATGAGCAGTTCTTC | CSASVYNEQFF
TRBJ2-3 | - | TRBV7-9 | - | TGTGCCAGCAGCTTATTGGGCGGGAACACAGATACGCAGTATTTT | CASSLLGGNTDTQYF
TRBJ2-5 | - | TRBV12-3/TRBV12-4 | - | TGTGCCAGCAGCCAAGGGGGAGAGACCCAGTACTTC | CASSQGGETQYF
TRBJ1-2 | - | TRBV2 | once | TGTGCCGATAGGGGGGGCGGTGACTATGGCTACACCTTC | CADRGGGDYGYTF
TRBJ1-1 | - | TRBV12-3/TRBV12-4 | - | TGTGCCAGCAGTTTGGGAGGGAACACTGAAGCTTTCTTT | CASSLGGNTEAFF
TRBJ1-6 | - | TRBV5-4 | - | TGTGCCAGCAGCTTTCAACACAATAATTCACCCCTCCACTTT | CASSFQHNNSPLHF
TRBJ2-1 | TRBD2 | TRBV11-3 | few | TGTGCCAGCAGCTTAGATAGCGGGATGGGTACTGAGCAGTTCTTC | CASSLDSGMGTEQFF
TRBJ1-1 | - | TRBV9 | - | TGTGCCAGCAGCGAAGGGATGAACACTGAAGCTTTCTTT | CASSEGMNTEAFF
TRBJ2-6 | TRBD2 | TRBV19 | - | TGTGCCAGTAGCTCTAGAGGGAGAGGACTAGCTGGGGCCAACGTCCTGACTTTC | CASSSRGRGLAGANVLTF
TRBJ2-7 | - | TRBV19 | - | TGTGCCAGTAGTATAGGACAGGTCTACGAGCAGTACTTC | CASSIGQVYEQYF
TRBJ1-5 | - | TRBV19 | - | TGTGCCAGTAGTTTGCAGCAGGGTACTAGCAATCAGCCCCAGCATTTT | CASSLQQGTSNQPQHF
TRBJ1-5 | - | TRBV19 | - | TGTGCCAGTAGTTTCGTACAGCAGCCCCAGCATTTT | CASSFVQQPQHF
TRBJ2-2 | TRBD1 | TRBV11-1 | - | TGTGCCAGCAGCTTAGCTCAGAGACAGGGCTCCGGGGAGCTGTTTTTT | CASSLAQRQGSGELFF
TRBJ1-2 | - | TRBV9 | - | TGTGCCAGCAGCGTAGAGGCAGGTGGGGGCTACACCTTC | CASSVEAGGGYTF
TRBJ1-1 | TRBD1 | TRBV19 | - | TGTGCCAGTAAATATCAGGGGGGAGTCACTGAAGCTTTCTTT | CASKYQGGVTEAFF
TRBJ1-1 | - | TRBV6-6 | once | TGTGCCAGCAGACTTCAGGGTGAAGAAAACACTGAAGCTTTCTTT | CASRLQGEENTEAFF
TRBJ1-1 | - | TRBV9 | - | TGTGCCAGCCAGGGAGATCGGTGGAACACTGAAGCTTTCTTT | CASQGDRWNTEAFF
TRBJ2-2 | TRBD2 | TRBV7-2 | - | TGTGCCAGCAGCCCCGGGCTAGCGGGAGGTTCGGCCACCGGGGAGCTGTTTTTT | CASSPGLAGGSATGELFF
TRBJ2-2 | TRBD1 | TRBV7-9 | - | TGTGCCAGCAGAACAGGGGGCGACACCGGGGAGCTGTTTTTT | CASRTGGDTGELFF
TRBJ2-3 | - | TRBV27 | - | TGTGCCAGCACGGCGCCTGGGGCAGGCCCTAGCACAGATACGCAGTATTTT | CASTAPGAGPSTDTQYF
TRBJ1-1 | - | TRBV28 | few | TGTGCCAGCACCGGGGACAAACGGAACACTGAAGCTTTCTTT | CASTGDKRNTEAFF
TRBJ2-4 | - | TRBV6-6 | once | TGTGCCAGCAGTCCTCGGGCCCGGTCGGGTTCAGGAACCAAAAACATTCAGTACTTC | CASSPRARSGSGTKNIQYF
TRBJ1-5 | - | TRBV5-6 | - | TGTGCCAGCAGCGTCAAGTGGAGCAATCAGCCCCAGCATTTT | CASSVKWSNQPQHF
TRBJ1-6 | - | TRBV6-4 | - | TGTGCCAGCAGTGGGACCAGCTCCTATAATTCACCCCTCCACTTT | CASSGTSSYNSPLHF
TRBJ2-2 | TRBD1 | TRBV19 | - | TGTGCCAGTAGTACGTACAGGGGTGGCGGGGAGCTGTTTTTT | CASSTYRGGGELFF
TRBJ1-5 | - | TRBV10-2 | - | TGCGCCAGCAGTAGGGAAGGTCAGCCCCAGCATTTT | CASSREGQPQHF
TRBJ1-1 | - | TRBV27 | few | TGTGCCAGCAGTTTACAGGGCTTGGTAGACACTGAAGCTTTCTTT | CASSLQGLVDTEAFF
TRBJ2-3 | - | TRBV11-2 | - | TGTGCCAGCAGGGAGGGGGGGGATACGCAGTATTTT | CASREGGDTQYF
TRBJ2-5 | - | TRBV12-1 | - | TGTGCCAGGGTCACGCCTCGGGACTGGATGGAGACCCAGTACTTC | CARVTPRDWMETQYF
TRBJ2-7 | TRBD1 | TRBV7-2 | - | TGTGCCAGCAGCTTAGTCCCGGGACAGGCCTACGAGCAGTACTTC | CASSLVPGQAYEQYF
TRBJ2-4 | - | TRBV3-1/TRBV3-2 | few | TGTGCCAGCAGCCAAGGGACTGGGGCGTCCATTCAGTACTTC | CASSQGTGASIQYF
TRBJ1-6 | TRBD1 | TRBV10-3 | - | TGTGCCATCAGTGAGACAGGGGGCAAGAATTCACCCCTCCACTTT | CAISETGGKNSPLHF
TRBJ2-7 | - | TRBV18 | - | TGTGCCAGCTCACGGGGACCAACCTACGAGCAGTACTTC | CASSRGPTYEQYF
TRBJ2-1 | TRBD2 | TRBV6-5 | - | TGTGCCAGCAGTCGGACTAGCGGGAGAAATGAGCAGTTCTTC | CASSRTSGRNEQFF
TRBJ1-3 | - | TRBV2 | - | TGTGCCAGCAGGGCCGGAGCCTCTGGAAACACCATATATTTT | CASRAGASGNTIYF
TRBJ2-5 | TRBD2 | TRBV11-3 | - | TGTGCCAGCAGTTACGAAGCGGGGGGGAATCAAGAGACCCAGTACTTC | CASSYEAGGNQETQYF
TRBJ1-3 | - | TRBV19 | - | TGTGCCAGTGTTGATACCGCGACGGCTGGAAACACCATATATTTT | CASVDTATAGNTIYF
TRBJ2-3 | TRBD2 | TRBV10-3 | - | TGTGCCATCAGTGAGTTTAGCGGGGGGACCGATACGCAGTATTTT | CAISEFSGGTDTQYF
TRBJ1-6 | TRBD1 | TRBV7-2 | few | TGTGCCAGCAGCTTAGAGGGACAGACAAATTCACCCCTCCACTTT | CASSLEGQTNSPLHF
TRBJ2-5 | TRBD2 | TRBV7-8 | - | TGTGCCAGCAGCTTGCTAGTGGGACTAGCGGGGACTAGCCAAGAGACCCAGTACTTC | CASSLLVGLAGTSQETQYF
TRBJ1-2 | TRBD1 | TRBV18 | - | TGTGCCAGCTCACCCGGGACAGGGGGGATTGGCTACACCTTC | CASSPGTGGIGYTF
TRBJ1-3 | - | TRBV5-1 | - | TGCGCCAGCAGCTTGGAGTCCTCTGGAAACACCATATATTTT | CASSLESSGNTIYF
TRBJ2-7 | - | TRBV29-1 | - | TGCAGCGTTGAATTGGGCGGGACTCGGGAGCAGTACTTC | CSVELGGTREQYF
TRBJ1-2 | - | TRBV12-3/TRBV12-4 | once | TGTGCCAGCAGTATGACGGGAGGTGGCTACACCTTC | CASSMTGGGYTF
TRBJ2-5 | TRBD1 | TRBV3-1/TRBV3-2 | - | TGTGCCAGCAGCCAAGATTACAGGACAGGGGACCAAGAGACCCAGTACTTC | CASSQDYRTGDQETQYF
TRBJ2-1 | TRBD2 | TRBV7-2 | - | TGTGCCAGCAGCCCTCCGGGACTAGCGGGAGGGAATGAGCAGTTCTTC | CASSPPGLAGGNEQFF
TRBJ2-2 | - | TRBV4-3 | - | TGCGCCAGCAGCCAAGAGGGCCAGACTTGGTACACCGGGGAGCTGTTTTTT | CASSQEGQTWYTGELFF
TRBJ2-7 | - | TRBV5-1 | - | TGCGCCAGCAGCCCGTTAGGGGGGGGCTCCTACGAGCAGTACTTC | CASSPLGGGSYEQYF